One and the same sample provided the 13 T cell receptor beta chains below, sequenced in a study of T cell responses to AZD1222 COVID-19 vaccine. TCRdb's copy holds only in-frame clones and misses some; the assay was immunoSEQ multiplex PCR. The data show 120,000 to 150,000 clones, roughly 86% seen once. The sample consisted of peripheral blood, taken 28 days after the second AZD1222 dose. These receptors all come from an adult who received the AZD1222 COVID-19 vaccine.

The rearrangement uses TRBV6-6 and TRBJ2-1; D not resolved. CDR1 is MNHNY, CDR2 SVGAGI, per germline (reference sequence). Between the trimmed V and J ends, which lost 0 bases and 7 bases, there was a span of 7 bases. The CDR3 runs 13 residues. The CDR3 is CASSYSVRNEQFF. CDR3 in DNA: TGTGCCAGCAGTTACTCTGTCCGGAATGAGCAGTTCTTC.

V is TRBV6-2 or TRBV6-3 and J is TRBJ2-3; D is undetermined. This CDR3 region has 14 residues. The V end lost 6 bases, the J end lost 4 bases, and 14 bases lay between the germline ends. Germline lookup yields CDR1 MNHEY and CDR2 SVGEGT. CDR3 protein: CASSAVGSADTQYF. The CDR3 bases are TGTGCCAGCAGCGCCGTGGGAAGCGCAGATACGCAGTATTTT.

The V and J genes are TRBV12-3 or TRBV12-4 and TRBJ1-2, with D uncertain. V was trimmed by 5 bases and J by 3 bases, leaving 7 bases between them. The CDR3 is made up of 12 amino acids. CDR3 sequence reads: CASSAGDYGYTF. The DNA of the CDR3 is TGTGCCAGCAGTGCCGGGGACTATGGCTACACCTTC.

This sequence joins TRBV7-2 and TRBJ1-2; no clear D. Germline CDR1 reads SGHTA; CDR2 reads FQGNSA. The ends were cut back, 1 base at V and 3 bases at J, with 18 bases in the middle. The CDR3 consists of 17 residues. The CDR3 bases are TGTGCCAGCAGCTTAGACGGAGAAACCACATTACACTATGGCTACACCTTC. Encoded protein: CASSLDGETTLHYGYTF.

For this clone: At one of its ends the junction is not consistent with the germline gene, which may arise from a read error. The chain joins TRBV7-9 to TRBJ2-7; TRBD2 aligns across 7 bases. The CDR3 loop spans 13 amino acids. Germline CDR1 reads SEHNR; CDR2 reads FQNEAQ (reference sequence). The CDR3 DNA follows: TGTGCCAGCACCTTAGGTACTAGCGATAAGCAGTACTTC. Encoded protein: CASTLGTSDKQYF.

The genes are TRBV2 and TRBJ2-7; D gene ambiguous. V lost 8 bases and J lost 3, with 5 bases in between. CDR3 length: 10 residues. Per germline, CDR1 SNHLY and CDR2 FYNNEI. As DNA, the CDR3 is TGTGCCAGCGGGTTCTACGAGCAGTACTTC. Amino acid sequence: CASGFYEQYF.

This clone occurred once. This chain links TRBV5-4 with TRBJ2-7; 7 nucleotides match TRBD1. CDR1 is SGHNT and CDR2 is YYREEE in the germline V gene (reference sequence). The CDR3 is 13 residues long. The trim removed 5 bases at V and 3 bases at J, leaving 5 bases unmatched. The CDR3 nucleotides are TGTGCCAGCAGTTCAGGGGGACGCTACGAGCAGTACTTC. Translating it yields CASSSGGRYEQYF.

The genes are TRBV7-9 and TRBJ2-5, with a possible D match to TRBD2 (6 bases). V dropped 1 base and J dropped 8 bases, with 20 bases sitting between them. The CDR3 covers 16 residues. Germline values: CDR1 SEHNR, CDR2 FQNEAQ (reference sequence). The CDR3 DNA reads TGTGCCAGCAGCTTAGAGTTTTCGGGAGTCCGAGATACCCAGTACTTC. As protein: CASSLEFSGVRDTQYF.

The chain links TRBV15 to TRBJ1-1; D might be TRBD1 (6 bases). The CDR3 is made up of 16 amino acids. V lost 0 bases, J lost 4 bases, and 15 bases lay in between. The V gene's germline CDR1 is LNHNV and CDR2 YYDKDF (reference sequence). In DNA, the CDR3 is TGTGCCACCAGCAGAGATCCTGGGGTAGGGGGCACTGAAGCTTTCTTT. Its translation: CATSRDPGVGGTEAFF.

This rearrangement joins TRBV18 to TRBJ1-6; D unresolved. The CDR3 is 14 residues long. Trimming pared 2 bases from V and 8 bases from J, leaving 10 bases between. In germline, CDR1 is KGHSH, CDR2 LQKENI. CDR3 region: CASSPTQGDSPLHF. CDR3 sequence (DNA): TGTGCCAGCTCACCAACCCAAGGCGATTCACCCCTCCACTTT.

The V and J genes are TRBV5-8 and TRBJ2-1; D gene uncertain. The CDR3 length is 12 residues. Trimming cost V 0 bases and J 8 bases, with 6 bases left between them. CDR1 is SGHTS, CDR2 YDEGEE, per germline. The CDR3 here is CASSLAYYEQFF. The CDR3 DNA reads as TGTGCCAGCAGCTTGGCCTATTATGAGCAGTTCTTC.

The genes are TRBV30 and TRBJ2-5, with D perhaps TRBD1 or TRBD2 (6 bases each). Trimming cost V 2 bases and J 5 bases, with 15 bases left between them. The CDR3 runs 14 residues. Germline V gene lookup returns CDR1 GTSNPN and CDR2 SVGIG (reference sequence). The chain's CDR3 is CAWSNRGEEETQYF. Here the CDR3 DNA reads TGTGCCTGGAGTAATAGGGGGGAGGAGGAGACCCAGTACTTC.

The chain carries TRBV4-1 and TRBJ2-1, with TRBD2 matching over 12 bases. CDR3 length: 18 residues. Unmatched junction bases numbered 9, after V lost 6 bases and J lost 0 bases. The germline V gene encodes CDR1 MGHRA and CDR2 YSYEKL. For the CDR3, the DNA is TGCGCCAGCAGGGCCGGGACTAGCGGGCTTAGCTCCTACAATGAGCAGTTCTTC. Translated: CASRAGTSGLSSYNEQFF.